The T cell receptor (beta chain) described here comes from a study of resident and recirculating memory T cells in vitiligo (dated 2018 in TCRdb). Context from the whole study: The study took epidermis from shave biopsies of two lesional and two nonlesional sites, plus PBMCs, from each of a few stable vitiligo patients for TCR beta sequencing. Samples were homogenized without cell sorting just before genomic DNA extraction with the Qiagen DNeasy Blood & Tissue Kit. The goal of the human TCR beta sequencing was to check whether lesional vitiligo skin contained specific clones that differed from the clones found in nonlesional skin and blood.

The immunoSEQ hsTCRB kit was used to amplify TCR beta chains from the genomic DNA. TCR beta libraries were sequenced on an Illumina MiSeq instrument by the immunoSEQ service. Turning to the authors' computational methods: Repertoire data were analyzed with the immunoSEQ Analyzer. TCRdb provides this immuneACCESS table in a form limited to in-frame rearrangements. Some clones are lacking; in checked studies, under half of them reflect an unresolved V gene, and why the rest are absent is not known. V, J and clone size derive from that table, while D and trimming were established from the DNA sequence. This sample has 40,000 to 45,000 clones in its table, and roughly 91% of those were observed once. The ten largest make up about 4.6% of the sample. Taken from cysteine to phenylalanine, the CDR3 has 14 residues. The CDR3 DNA has 42 bases and is translated from base 1. The V end gives up 2 bases and the J end 5 bases, leaving 6 bases in the junction not matched to a gene. Taken from the germline V gene (reference sequence), the CDR1 and CDR2 loops are GTSNPN and SVGIG.

To note about this clone: Its target antigen remains unknown. No quality values exist for individual bases; no much larger clone is one base distant.

Beyond this particular receptor, the publication reports: Overlap and correlation analysis found no significant repertoire overlap between any two biopsies, even biopsies from the same patient, apart from each lesion compared with itself. No unique dominant TCR clone was detected, and clonality varied among vitiligo lesions. Mechanistic studies in the future are needed to assess how much the detected T cell clones and the human Trm pools versus Tcm pools each contribute. Because TCR sequences were not shared across biopsy sites or across patients, the findings suggest that different lesions are infiltrated by different T cell clones, a pattern described as private specificity.

A patient's vitiligo counted as stable when the lesions had not changed at all during the previous 6 months. For classification as stable, the absence of confetti depigmentation, a clinical sign of active vitiligo, was additionally required. Any patient who had received treatment in the previous three months was excluded. PBMCs were isolated from heparinized blood by Ficoll density gradient centrifugation and then flash-frozen. Material for sequencing was blood. The sequence joins TRBV30 to TRBJ1-2, and TRBD1 aligns with 9 junction nucleotides. The origin of this receptor is a male donor with vitiligo. CDR3 loop: CAWSNPGQGYGYTF. The nucleotides are TGTGCCTGGAGTAATCCGGGACAGGGATATGGCTACACCTTC.